The entry that follows covers one TCR beta chain sequence. These data come from a study of OX40 agonist ivuxolimab in advanced cancers. Trimming removed 0 bases from V and 4 bases from J, with 13 bases in between. This CDR3 has 16 amino acids. The germline gives CDR1 SGHDN, CDR2 FVKESK. Data came from immunoSEQ multiplex PCR; TCRdb stores just in-frame clones and leaves some out. There are some 59,000 clones in the sample; approximately 90% occur only once, and roughly 16% lies in the top ten. The chain is built from TRBV14 and TRBJ2-1, with a weak D call TRBD2 (7 bases). The sequences come from CD4+ or CD8+ T cells sorted from blood, collected in a trial of the OX40 agonist ivuxolimab. This TCR was recovered from an adult with an advanced solid tumor such as melanoma, head and neck, liver or kidney cancer. The CDR3 nucleotides read TGTGCCAGCAGCCAAGATCAGCGGGACACTTACAATGAGCAGTTCTTC. Its protein is CASSQDQRDTYNEQFF. The full variable domain, rest sourced from reference TRBV14 and TRBJ2-1, is EAGVTQFPSHSVIEKGQTVTLRCDPISGHDNLYWYRRVMGKEIKFLLHFVKESKQDESGMPNNRFLAERTGGTYSTLKVQPAELEDSGVYFCASSQDQRDTYNEQFFGPGTRLTVL.